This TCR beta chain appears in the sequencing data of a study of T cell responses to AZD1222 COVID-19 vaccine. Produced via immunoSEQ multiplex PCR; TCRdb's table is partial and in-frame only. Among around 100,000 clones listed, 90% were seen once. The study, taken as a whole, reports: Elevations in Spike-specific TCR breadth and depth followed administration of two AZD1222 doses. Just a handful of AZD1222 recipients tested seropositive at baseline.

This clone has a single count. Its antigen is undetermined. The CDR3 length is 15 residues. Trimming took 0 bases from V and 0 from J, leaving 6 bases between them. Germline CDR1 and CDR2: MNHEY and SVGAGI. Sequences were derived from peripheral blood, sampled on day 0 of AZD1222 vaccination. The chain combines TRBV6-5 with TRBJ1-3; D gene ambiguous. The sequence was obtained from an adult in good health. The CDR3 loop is CASSYSRASGNTIYF. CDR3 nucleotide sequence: TGTGCCAGCAGTTACTCAAGGGCCTCTGGAAACACCATATATTTT.